The entry that follows covers one TCR beta chain sequence. This sample stems from a study of blood T cells in healthy people across ages. Trimming cost V 7 bases and J 6 bases, with 21 bases left between them. Germline V gives CDR1 MGHDK, CDR2 SYGVNS. The CDR3 consists of 15 residues. A second PCR of about 7 to 12 cycles used a sample-barcoded 5' primer and a J-beta primer mix. MiXCR, run by TCRdb on the 5' RACE reads, gives a single entry per CDR3 protein. This sample has roughly 2 million distinct CDR3 sequences; roughly 52% occur once, and the top ten carry approximately 2.1%. This TCR derives from a woman in her 40s in good health. The sequenced sample was blood. The chain joins TRBV25-1 to TRBJ1-1; tentatively, D is TRBD1 (5 bases). CDR3 nucleotide sequence: TGTGCCAGCACCCCACCGTCGGGGGAAGTCGCTGAAGCTTTCTTT. This sequence encodes CASTPPSGEVAEAFF.